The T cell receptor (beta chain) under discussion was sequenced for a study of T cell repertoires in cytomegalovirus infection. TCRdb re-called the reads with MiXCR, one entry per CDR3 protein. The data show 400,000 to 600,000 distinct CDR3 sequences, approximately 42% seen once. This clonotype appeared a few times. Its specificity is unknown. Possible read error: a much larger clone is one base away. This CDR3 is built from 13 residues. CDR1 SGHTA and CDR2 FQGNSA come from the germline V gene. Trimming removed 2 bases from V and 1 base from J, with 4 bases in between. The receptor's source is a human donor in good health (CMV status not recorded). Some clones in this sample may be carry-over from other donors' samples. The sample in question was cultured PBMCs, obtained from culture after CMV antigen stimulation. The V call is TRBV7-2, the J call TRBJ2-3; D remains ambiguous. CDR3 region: CASSLMGTDTQYF. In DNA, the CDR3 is TGTGCCAGCAGCTTAATGGGCACAGATACGCAGTATTTT.